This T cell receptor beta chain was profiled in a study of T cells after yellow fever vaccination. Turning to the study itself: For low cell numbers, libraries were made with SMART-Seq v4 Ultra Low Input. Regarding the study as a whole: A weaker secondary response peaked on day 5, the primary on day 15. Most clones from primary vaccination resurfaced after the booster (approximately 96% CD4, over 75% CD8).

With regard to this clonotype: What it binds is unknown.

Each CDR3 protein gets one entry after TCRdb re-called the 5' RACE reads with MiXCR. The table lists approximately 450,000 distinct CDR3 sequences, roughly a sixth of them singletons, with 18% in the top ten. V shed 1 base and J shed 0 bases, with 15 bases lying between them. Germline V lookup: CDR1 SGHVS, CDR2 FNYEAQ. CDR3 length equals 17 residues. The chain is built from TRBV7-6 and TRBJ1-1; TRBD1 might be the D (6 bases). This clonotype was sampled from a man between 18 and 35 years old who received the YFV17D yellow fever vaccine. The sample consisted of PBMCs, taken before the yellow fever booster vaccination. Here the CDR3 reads CASSLEWTDYMNTEAFF. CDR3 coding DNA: TGTGCCAGCAGCTTAGAATGGACAGATTACATGAACACTGAAGCTTTCTTT.